The 5 T cell receptor beta chains below all came from one sample that was sequenced in a study of T cell repertoires in cytomegalovirus infection (dated by TCRdb to the late 2010s). Interpreted using the paper, the treatment or condition label stands for: in vitro stimulation with specific CMV peptide epitopes to enrich CMV-specific T cells. No antigen has been identified for these receptors. Sequencing instrument: Illumina HiSeq 1500. The public reads were quality trimmed at Q25 with fastp and then assembled into clones with MiXCR by TCRdb, keeping productive beta chains. Entries that share a CDR3 protein sequence are merged under the most common genes and DNA. The sample table holds 200,000 or so distinct CDR3 sequences, of which about 38% were seen once. Approximately 60% of the sample rests with the top ten. Here the sequenced sample was CD8+ T cells from cultured PBMCs, taken from culture after CMV antigen stimulation. The receptors originated from a human donor in good health (CMV status not recorded). Some clones in this sample may be carry-over from other donors' samples.

The chain links TRBV7-9 to TRBJ1-2; D possibly corresponds to TRBD1 (6 bases). V lost 4 bases to trimming and J lost 9 bases, with 18 bases between them. Germline values: CDR1 SEHNR, CDR2 FQNEAQ (reference sequence). CDR3 length equals 14 residues. The CDR3 here is CASSSSDRFYRYTF. DNA of the CDR3: TGTGCCAGCAGCTCCTCGGACAGATTTTATCGCTACACCTTC. The variable domain in full, with the rest retrieved from reference TRBV7-9 and TRBJ1-2, is DTGVSQNPRHKITKRGQNVTFRCDPISEHNRLYWYRQTLGQGPEFLTYFQNEAQLEKSRLLSDRFSAERPKGSFSTLEIQRTEQGDSAMYLCASSSSDRFYRYTFGSGTRLTVV.

The chain carries TRBV19 and TRBJ1-2; D is undetermined. Looked up from germline, CDR1 is LNHDA and CDR2 is SQIVND (reference sequence). V was cut by 6 bases and J by 4 bases, with 6 bases left in between. CDR3 length equals 11 residues. Written as DNA, the CDR3 is TGTGCCAGTAGCGTGAGCTATGGCTACACCTTC. It yields the protein CASSVSYGYTF.

This sequence joins TRBV24-1 and TRBJ2-2; 15 nucleotides align to TRBD2. CDR3 length: 19 amino acids. After removal of 7 bases from V and 0 bases from J, the junction contained 8 bases not matched to a gene. CDR1 and CDR2 (germline): KGHDR, SFDVKD. The CDR3 sequence: CATRPGLAGGTPNTGELFF. The CDR3 bases are TGTGCCACCAGGCCGGGACTAGCGGGAGGTACCCCGAACACCGGGGAGCTGTTTTTT.

This clonotype was detected only a few times. The rearrangement joins TRBV7-9 to TRBJ2-4; weak D call: TRBD1 (5 bases). Trimming pared 5 bases from V and 6 bases from J, leaving 11 bases between. The length of the CDR3 is 13 residues. Germline V gene data show CDR1 as SEHNR and CDR2 as FQNEAQ (reference sequence). This chain's CDR3 is CASSHDSPNIQYF. The CDR3 coding sequence is TGTGCCAGCAGCCACGACAGTCCAAACATTCAGTACTTC.

V is TRBV9 and J is TRBJ1-2; D gene unclear. The CDR3 has 12 residues. V dropped 3 bases and J dropped 4 bases, with 7 bases sitting between them. Per germline, CDR1 SGDLS and CDR2 YYNGEE. The DNA of the CDR3 is TGTGCCAGCAGCGAGGTGGGCTATGGCTACACCTTC. It translates to CASSEVGYGYTF.